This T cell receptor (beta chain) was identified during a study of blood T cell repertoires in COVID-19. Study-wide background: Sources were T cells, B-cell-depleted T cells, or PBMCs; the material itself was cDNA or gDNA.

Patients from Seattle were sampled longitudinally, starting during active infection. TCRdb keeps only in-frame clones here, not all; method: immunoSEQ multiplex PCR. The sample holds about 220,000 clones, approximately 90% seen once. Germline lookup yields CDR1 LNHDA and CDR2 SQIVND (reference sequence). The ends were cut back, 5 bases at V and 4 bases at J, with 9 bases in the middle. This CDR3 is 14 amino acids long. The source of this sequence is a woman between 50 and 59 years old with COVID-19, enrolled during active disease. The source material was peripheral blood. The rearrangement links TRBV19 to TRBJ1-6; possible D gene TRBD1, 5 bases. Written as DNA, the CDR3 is TGTGCCAGTAGTCCACAGGTTTATAATTCACCCCTCCACTTT. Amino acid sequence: CASSPQVYNSPLHF.